Following are 27 T cell receptor beta chains from one sample sequenced in a study of blood T cell repertoires in COVID-19. TCRdb keeps only in-frame clones here, not all; method: immunoSEQ multiplex PCR. Of 200,000 to 250,000 clones listed, 80% to 85% are singletons. The sequencing sample was made of peripheral blood. The receptors were sampled from a woman older than 75 with active or convalescent COVID-19.

The chain carries TRBV4-2 and TRBJ2-3; 10 bases align to TRBD2. The V gene end was trimmed by 0 bases and the J gene end by 5 bases; junction bases not matched to a gene: 8. The CDR3 runs 17 residues. Germline CDR1 reads LGHNA; CDR2 reads YNFKEQ. In nucleotides, the CDR3 is TGTGCCAGCAGCCAAGAACCCTTAGCGGGGGGCCGAGATACGCAGTATTTT. This sequence encodes CASSQEPLAGGRDTQYF.

The J gene is TRBJ1-2, the V gene TRBV6-5; 10 bases are shared with TRBD1. The CDR3 loop spans 13 amino acids. With V trimmed by 5 bases and J by 4 bases, 1 base remained unmatched. Germline V gives CDR1 MNHEY, CDR2 SVGAGI. The CDR3 here is CASSRQGAYGYTF. CDR3 nucleotides: TGTGCCAGCAGTCGACAGGGGGCCTATGGCTACACCTTC.

J is TRBJ2-2 and V is TRBV21-1; the D segment call TRBD1 is taken from the table without a DNA check. TRBV21-1 corresponds to a pseudogene. There are 15 residues in the CDR3. The DNA of the CDR3 is TGTGCCAGCAGCAAAAAGAGACATAACACCGGGGAGCTGTTTTTT. Translating it yields CASSKKRHNTGELFF.

The chain has TRBV7-8 and TRBJ2-7; possible D gene TRBD1, 5 bases. The CDR3 is 15 residues long. Germline values: CDR1 SGHVS, CDR2 FQNEAQ. Trimming pared 1 base from V and 1 base from J, leaving 11 bases between. This CDR3 reads CASSLVRAGSYEQYF. CDR3 bases: TGTGCCAGCAGCTTAGTTAGGGCAGGGTCCTACGAGCAGTACTTC.

The chain has TRBV7-7 and TRBJ2-7; D might be TRBD1 (5 bases). Germline V CDR1 and CDR2: SSHAT, FNYEAQ (reference sequence). The CDR3 extends over 15 amino acids. V shed 3 bases and J shed 1 base, with 13 bases lying between them. CDR3 DNA: TGTGCCAGCAGCTTCCGCCTGGGGCAGTCCTACGAGCAGTACTTC. Translating it yields CASSFRLGQSYEQYF.

This chain joins TRBV25-1 and TRBJ2-7, with D perhaps matching TRBD2 (5 bases). The V end lost 1 base, the J end lost 2 bases, and 18 bases lay between the germline ends. The CDR3 covers 17 residues. Germline CDR1 and CDR2: MGHDK and SYGVNS. The CDR3 protein is CASSESPLGGFTYEQYF. The CDR3 DNA sequence: TGTGCCAGCAGTGAATCCCCCCTCGGCGGGTTCACCTACGAGCAGTACTTC.

The V gene is TRBV5-1, the J gene TRBJ1-6, with D uncertain. This CDR3 region has 12 residues. Trimming stripped 5 bases from V and 9 bases from J, with 9 bases between. Germline loops: CDR1 SGHRS, CDR2 YFSETQ. The CDR3 is CASSSGSSPLHF. CDR3 sequence (DNA): TGCGCCAGCAGTTCGGGATCTTCACCCCTCCACTTT. Full variable domain (remainder filled in from reference TRBV5-1 and TRBJ1-6): KAGVTQTPRYLIKTRGQQVTLSCSPISGHRSVSWYQQTPGQGLQFLFEYFSETQRNKGNFPGRFSGRQFSNSRSEMNVSTLELGDSALYLCASSSGSSPLHFGNGTRLTVT.

The chain combines TRBV7-9 with TRBJ1-1; D is possibly TRBD1 (6 bases). Trimming left V 5 bases short and J 1 base short, with 17 bases between. This CDR3 is 16 amino acids long. CDR1 is SEHNR and CDR2 is FQNEAQ in the germline V gene (reference sequence). The CDR3 nucleotides read TGTGCCAGCAGCCCAGCCCCAGGCAGGGGGAACACTGAAGCTTTCTTT. Translation: CASSPAPGRGNTEAFF. Complete variable domain (other parts from reference TRBV7-9 and TRBJ1-1): DTGVSQNPRHKITKRGQNVTFRCDPISEHNRLYWYRQTLGQGPEFLTYFQNEAQLEKSRLLSDRFSAERPKGSFSTLEIQRTEQGDSAMYLCASSPAPGRGNTEAFFGQGTRLTVV.

In DNA form, the CDR3 reads TGTGCCAGCAGCGGGACCGCTAGCGGACGAGATACGCAGTATTTT. Protein: CASSGTASGRDTQYF. The chain uses TRBV5-4 and TRBJ2-3; 7 nucleotides match TRBD2. The CDR3 extends over 15 amino acids. V shed 4 bases and J 5 bases; nucleotides not matched to a gene: 10. Per germline, CDR1 SGHNT and CDR2 YYREEE (reference sequence).

The chain uses TRBV24-1 and TRBJ2-3; 8 bases fit TRBD2. Germline CDR1 and CDR2: KGHDR and SFDVKD. The CDR3 sequence is 15 residues long. V shed 3 bases and J 1 base; nucleotides not matched to a gene: 2. The CDR3: CATSDKGLGTDTQYF. CDR3 sequence (DNA): TGTGCCACCAGTGATAAGGGACTAGGCACAGATACGCAGTATTTT.

The chain has TRBV7-9 and TRBJ1-4; 7 positions match TRBD1. The V and J ends lost 6 bases and 8 bases, in that order; junction bases with no gene match: 9. Germline V CDR1 and CDR2: SEHNR, FQNEAQ (reference sequence). The CDR3 runs to 14 residues. CDR3 in DNA: TGTGCCAGCAGACCCGACAGGGTAGGAGAAAAACTGTTTTTT. Protein product: CASRPDRVGEKLFF.

This clone has only a few counts. The V and J genes are TRBV29-1 and TRBJ2-2; 8 positions agree with TRBD2. This CDR3 is 15 amino acids long. The germline gives CDR1 SQVTM, CDR2 ANQGSEA. Trimming took 6 bases from V and 4 from J; bases not matched to a gene: 10. CDR3 sequence (DNA): TGCAGCGTCCAAAGGGGACTAGGGCGCACCGGGGAGCTGTTTTTT. It is translated as CSVQRGLGRTGELFF.

The chain employs TRBV6-6 and TRBJ2-1; a weak D match, TRBD1 (6 bases). This CDR3 has 15 amino acids. V lost 0 bases and J lost 7, with 13 bases in between. Germline CDR1 is MNHNY and CDR2 is SVGAGI (reference sequence). CDR3 sequence reads: CASSYSGTKANEQFF. Here the CDR3 DNA reads TGTGCCAGCAGTTACTCCGGGACAAAAGCGAATGAGCAGTTCTTC.

The chain carries TRBV7-2 and TRBJ1-1; D gene ambiguous. This CDR3 spans 14 amino acids. The V gene lost 5 bases and the J gene lost 4 bases, with 14 bases spanning the gap. The germline gives CDR1 SGHTA, CDR2 FQGNSA. CDR3 residues: CASSGFSGGTEAFF. DNA of the CDR3: TGTGCCAGCAGCGGATTCTCAGGTGGCACTGAAGCTTTCTTT.

This sequence joins TRBV5-1 and TRBJ2-1; D unresolved. CDR1 is SGHRS and CDR2 is YFSETQ in the germline V gene. This CDR3 spans 13 amino acids. V shed 0 bases and J shed 7 bases, with 8 bases lying between them. Here the CDR3 reads CASSLGASNEQFF. In DNA form, the CDR3 reads TGCGCCAGCAGCTTGGGAGCTTCGAATGAGCAGTTCTTC.

V gene TRBV5-4 combines with J gene TRBJ2-2, with a weak D call TRBD1 (5 bases). Trimming shortened V by 3 bases and J by 3 bases, and 12 bases separated the two germline ends. Germline V gene data show CDR1 as SGHNT and CDR2 as YYREEE (reference sequence). This CDR3 has 15 amino acids. CDR3 sequence: CASSSRTPYTGELFF. The CDR3 DNA follows: TGTGCCAGCAGCTCCAGGACACCCTACACCGGGGAGCTGTTTTTT.

The rearrangement joins TRBV6-5 to TRBJ2-1; possible D gene TRBD1, 5 bases. Germline V gene lookup returns CDR1 MNHEY and CDR2 SVGAGI. Trimming cost V 7 bases and J 3 bases, with 10 bases left between them. The CDR3 is 13 residues long. The CDR3 bases are TGTGCCAGCATGGCAGGGCGCTACAATGAGCAGTTCTTC. Its translation: CASMAGRYNEQFF.

This chain connects TRBV18 to TRBJ2-1; TRBD1 is a possible D gene (5 bases). Germline V gives CDR1 KGHSH, CDR2 LQKENI. Trimming pared 2 bases from V and 7 bases from J, leaving 9 bases between. This CDR3 comprises 13 residues. CDR3 nucleotide sequence: TGTGCCAGCTCACCAGGGGCAAGGAATGAGCAGTTCTTC. Translation gives CASSPGARNEQFF.

The chain recombines TRBV7-2 with TRBJ1-4, with TRBD1 matching 8 bases. Germline-derived CDR1 and CDR2 are SGHTA and FQGNSA. The CDR3 loop spans 14 amino acids. V was pared by 3 bases and J by 8 bases, with 5 bases of the junction left unmatched. CDR3 loop: CASSLDRAEEKLFF. CDR3 coding DNA: TGTGCCAGCAGCTTGGACAGGGCGGAGGAAAAACTGTTTTTT.

V is TRBV29-1 and J is TRBJ2-3; 10 bases fit TRBD2. The CDR3 is 15 residues long. J was trimmed by 9 bases and V by 3 bases; bases with no gene match: 12. The V gene's germline CDR1 is SQVTM and CDR2 ANQGSEA. The CDR3 nucleotides read TGCAGCGTTGACAGGGGACAAGCGGGAGGGACAACGCAGTATTTT. This sequence encodes CSVDRGQAGGTTQYF.

The gene calls are TRBV29-1 and TRBJ2-1; 8 bases match TRBD1. Looked up from germline, CDR1 is SQVTM and CDR2 is ANQGSEA. Losses at the gene ends were 7 bases for V and 3 bases for J; bases not matched to a gene: 11. This CDR3 has 15 amino acids. This CDR3 is CSAFGRGPDYNEQFF. As DNA, the CDR3 is TGCAGCGCCTTCGGCAGGGGGCCGGACTACAATGAGCAGTTCTTC.

The chain couples TRBV24-1 to TRBJ2-1; 8 bases match TRBD2. Per the germline V gene, CDR1 is KGHDR and CDR2 is SFDVKD. The CDR3 runs to 15 residues. V shed 2 bases and J 3 bases; nucleotides not matched to a gene: 2. The CDR3: CATSDSGGLYNEQFF. The CDR3 bases are TGTGCCACCAGTGATTCGGGGGGGCTCTACAATGAGCAGTTCTTC.

The rearrangement links TRBV4-2 to TRBJ2-4; 8 bases are a match to TRBD2. This CDR3 region has 19 residues. The ends lost 6 bases at V and 5 bases at J; junction bases unmatched: 21. Per germline, CDR1 LGHNA and CDR2 YNFKEQ. The CDR3, as DNA: TGTGCCAGCAGTCACCCGTGGGATAGCGGGACTTCGAGCCAAAACATTCAGTACTTC. Translated: CASSHPWDSGTSSQNIQYF.

The chain links TRBV12-3 or TRBV12-4 to TRBJ2-5; D gene ambiguous. V shed 6 bases and J shed 4 bases, with 9 bases lying between them. The CDR3 is 12 residues long. CDR3 in DNA: TGTGCCAGCAGCGGGTTCGGAGAGACCCAGTACTTC. Translating it yields CASSGFGETQYF.

The chain is built from TRBV18 and TRBJ2-5; D is possibly TRBD1 (6 bases). The CDR3 consists of 15 residues. Trimming pared 0 bases from V and 0 bases from J, leaving 8 bases between. The V gene's germline CDR1 is KGHSH and CDR2 LQKENI. The CDR3 protein is CASSPPGQYQETQYF. In nucleotides, the CDR3 is TGTGCCAGCTCACCACCCGGACAGTACCAAGAGACCCAGTACTTC.

This clone appeared a single time. The J gene is TRBJ1-1, the V gene TRBV11-2; TRBD1 might be the D (6 bases). The CDR3 is 15 amino acids. The germline V gene has CDR1 SGHAT and CDR2 FQNNGV. With 1 base removed from V and 0 bases from J, the gap between germline ends came to 9 bases. For the CDR3, the DNA is TGTGCCAGCAGCTTAGGGCGGACAGTGAACACTGAAGCTTTCTTT. Amino acids: CASSLGRTVNTEAFF.

As concerns this clone: A single base separates this from a much larger clone, so it may be a read error. Other nucleotide sequences in the sample specify the same CDR3. The DNA of the CDR3 is TGCGCCAGCAGCCGGGACACCAACTATGGCTACACCTTC. This encodes CASSRDTNYGYTF. The rearrangement links TRBV5-1 to TRBJ1-2; D possibly corresponds to TRBD1 (6 bases). The CDR3 consists of 13 residues. Trimming cost V 4 bases and J 2 bases, with 9 bases left between them. CDR1 is SGHRS and CDR2 is YFSETQ in the germline V gene.